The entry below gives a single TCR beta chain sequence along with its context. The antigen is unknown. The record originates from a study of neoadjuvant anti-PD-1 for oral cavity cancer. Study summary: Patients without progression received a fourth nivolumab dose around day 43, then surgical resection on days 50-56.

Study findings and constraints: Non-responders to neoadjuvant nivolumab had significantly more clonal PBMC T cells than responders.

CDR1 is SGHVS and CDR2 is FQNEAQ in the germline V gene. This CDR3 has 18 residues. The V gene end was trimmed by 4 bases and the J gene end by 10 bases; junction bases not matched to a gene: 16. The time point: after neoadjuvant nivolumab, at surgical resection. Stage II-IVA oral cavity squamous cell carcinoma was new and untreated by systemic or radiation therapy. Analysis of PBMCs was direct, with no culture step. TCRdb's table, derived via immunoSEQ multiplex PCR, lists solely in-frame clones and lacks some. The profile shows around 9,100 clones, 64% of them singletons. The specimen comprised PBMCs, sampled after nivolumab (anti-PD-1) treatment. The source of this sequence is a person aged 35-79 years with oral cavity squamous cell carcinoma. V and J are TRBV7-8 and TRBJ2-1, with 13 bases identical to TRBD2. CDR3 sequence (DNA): TGTGCCAGCAGCTACCCACTACTACGGACTAGCGGGAGTGGGGAGCAGTTCTTC. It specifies CASSYPLLRTSGSGEQFF.